The 25 T cell receptor beta chains in this list originate from one sample, sequenced in a study of blood T cell repertoires in COVID-19. TCRdb keeps only in-frame clones here, not all; method: immunoSEQ multiplex PCR. Altogether around 19,000 clones are present, just over 90% being singletons, with the ten largest covering roughly a sixth. The specimen was peripheral blood. These receptors all come from a human donor in a cohort sampled during active COVID-19.

The chain couples TRBV28 to TRBJ2-4; perhaps TRBD2 as D (5 bases). This CDR3 region has 15 residues. V was shortened by 3 bases and J by 0 bases, with 9 bases between the two germline ends. Germline V CDR1 and CDR2: MDHEN, SYDVKM. The CDR3 is CASSFEGLAKNIQYF. The CDR3 region has the DNA TGTGCCAGCAGTTTTGAGGGTCTAGCCAAAAACATTCAGTACTTC.

The chain couples TRBV2 to TRBJ1-1; TRBD1 agrees at 12 bases. V dropped 4 bases and J dropped 10; count of bases not matched to a gene: 10. Germline V CDR1 and CDR2: SNHLY, FYNNEI. The CDR3 covers 15 residues. The CDR3 region is CASSGGQGAVLGAFF. In DNA, the CDR3 is TGTGCCAGCAGTGGGGGACAGGGGGCCGTTTTAGGAGCTTTCTTT. Looking up the rest from reference TRBV2 and TRBJ1-1 gives the full variable domain: EPEVTQTPSHQVTQMGQEVILRCVPISNHLYFYWYRQILGQKVEFLVSFYNNEISEKSEIFDDQFSVERPDGSNFTLKIRSTKLEDSAMYFCASSGGQGAVLGAFFGQGTRLTVV.

The chain has TRBV14 and TRBJ2-6; D is unresolved. The CDR3 totals 19 residues. Germline CDR1 SGHDN, CDR2 FVKESK. The ends were cut back, 0 bases at V and 0 bases at J, with 15 bases in the middle. The CDR3 nucleotides read TGTGCCAGCAGCCAAGATGAAAAACAGTCCTTCTCTGGGGCCAACGTCCTGACTTTC. This gives the protein CASSQDEKQSFSGANVLTF.

This clone has just one count. This chain joins TRBV9 and TRBJ2-3; possible D gene TRBD1, 6 bases. Germline V lookup: CDR1 SGDLS, CDR2 YYNGEE. The CDR3 has 14 amino acids. V shed 7 bases and J shed 3 bases, with 15 bases lying between them. CDR3 in amino acids: CASQGTYGTDTQYF. Here the CDR3 DNA reads TGTGCCAGCCAGGGGACCTATGGGACAGATACGCAGTATTTT.

This clone was seen only once. The gene calls are TRBV28 and TRBJ1-2; TRBD1 matches 10 bases. Germline values: CDR1 MDHEN, CDR2 SYDVKM. V lost 6 bases and J lost 8; bases outside the gene matches: 12. The CDR3 sequence is 15 residues long. For the CDR3, the DNA is TGTGCCAGCAGAACCCCGACAGGGGGCTCGGAAGGCTACACCTTC. It is translated as CASRTPTGGSEGYTF.

This clone was counted between two and nine times. The chain recombines TRBV27 with TRBJ2-7; 10 bases map to TRBD2. Per the germline V gene, CDR1 is MNHEY and CDR2 is SMNVEV (reference sequence). CDR3 size: 16 residues. V dropped 6 bases and J dropped 4; count of bases not matched to a gene: 12. CDR3 sequence (DNA): TGTGCCAGCAGCCAATATATAGCGGGAGGCGTTTACGAGCAGTACTTC. Amino acids: CASSQYIAGGVYEQYF.

The chain has TRBV14 and TRBJ2-1, with 8 bases fitting TRBD1. The trim removed 0 bases at V and 6 bases at J, leaving 13 bases unmatched. This CDR3 comprises 18 residues. Germline V CDR1 and CDR2: SGHDN, FVKESK. CDR3 nucleotide sequence: TGTGCCAGCAGCCAAGAACTTTGGGGACAGGTGGTTTCCAATGAGCAGTTCTTC. This gives the protein CASSQELWGQVVSNEQFF.

The chain recombines TRBV11-2 with TRBJ2-3; D unresolved. CDR1 is SGHAT, CDR2 FQNNGV, per germline. The CDR3 extends over 12 amino acids. V was clipped by 6 bases and J by 0 bases, with 4 bases between them. The CDR3 is CASSISTDTQYF. CDR3 DNA sequence: TGTGCCAGCAGTATTAGCACAGATACGCAGTATTTT. Based on the CDR3 plus reference TRBV11-2 and TRBJ2-3, the full variable domain is EAGVAQSPRYKIIEKRQSVAFWCNPISGHATLYWYQQILGQGPKLLIQFQNNGVVDDSQLPKDRFSAERLKGVDSTLKIQPAKLEDSAVYLCASSISTDTQYFGPGTRLTVL.

The rearrangement joins TRBV4-1 to TRBJ2-1; 7 bases line up with TRBD2. Germline V gives CDR1 MGHRA, CDR2 YSYEKL. This CDR3 contains 16 residues. With 4 bases clipped from V and 4 bases from J, the junction kept 10 bases outside the gene matches. The CDR3 sequence: CASSPSGGSIYNEQFF. The CDR3 bases are TGCGCCAGCAGCCCCTCTGGCGGGAGTATATACAATGAGCAGTTCTTC.

The J gene is TRBJ1-6, the V gene TRBV4-2; D not certain. V was cut by 0 bases and J by 3 bases, with 12 bases left in between. The CDR3 is 17 residues long. Looked up from germline, CDR1 is LGHNA and CDR2 is YNFKEQ. For the CDR3, the DNA is TGTGCCAGCAGCCAAGATCTTGGCCTGAACTATAATTCACCCCTCCACTTT. Residues: CASSQDLGLNYNSPLHF.

This chain links TRBV10-1 with TRBJ1-5; 7 nucleotides align to TRBD1. V shed 9 bases, J shed 1 base, and the junction held 6 bases outside the gene matches. CDR1 is WNHNN and CDR2 is SYGVQD in the germline V gene (reference sequence). The CDR3 covers 14 residues. CDR3 coding DNA: TGCGCCAGTAATCGACAGGGAAGCAATCAGCCCCAGCATTTT. This codes for CASNRQGSNQPQHF.

This clone was detected a few times. V and J are TRBV30 and TRBJ1-1; no clear D gene. CDR3 size: 12 residues. Germline V gene lookup returns CDR1 GTSNPN and CDR2 SVGIG (reference sequence). Trimming took 6 bases from V and 0 from J, leaving 8 bases between them. The CDR3 bases are TGTGCCTGTATTACAGTGAACACTGAAGCTTTCTTT. Its protein is CACITVNTEAFF.

The V gene is TRBV12-2, the J gene TRBJ2-2; the table's D call, TRBD2, has no DNA check behind it. TRBV12-2 is an annotated pseudogene. There are 18 residues in the CDR3. The CDR3 loop reads CASRSNGTSGRVKGELFF. The CDR3 coding sequence is TGTGCAAGTCGCTCGAATGGGACTAGCGGGAGGGTTAAGGGGGAGCTGTTTTTT.

This clone was detected only once. In DNA form, the CDR3 reads TGTGCCAGCAGCCCCCTGGTGGGGGGTGAGCAGTTCTTC. Encoded protein: CASSPLVGGEQFF. This sequence joins TRBV12-3 or TRBV12-4 and TRBJ2-1; maybe TRBD2 (6 bases). V was cut by 6 bases and J by 9 bases, with 15 bases left in between. This CDR3 region has 13 residues.

J is TRBJ1-5 and V is TRBV10-3, with TRBD1 as a possible D gene (6 bases). This CDR3 comprises 15 residues. Germline V gene data show CDR1 as ENHRY and CDR2 as SYGVKD. With 5 bases removed from V and 5 bases from J, the gap between germline ends came to 16 bases. The CDR3 nucleotides read TGTGCCATCAGTAGAACAGGGACGGCGGATCAGCCCCAGCATTTT. This gives the protein CAISRTGTADQPQHF.

V usage is TRBV6-5 and J usage is TRBJ2-1; no reliable D call. This CDR3 has 13 residues. V lost 0 bases and J 9 bases, leaving 9 bases between the germline ends. From germline, CDR1 is MNHEY and CDR2 SVGAGI. The CDR3 DNA is TGTGCCAGCAGTTACTCGCTCCCGGGTGAGCAGTTCTTC. As protein: CASSYSLPGEQFF.

This clone was counted a single time. The chain joins TRBV4-3 to TRBJ2-3; 7 bases line up with TRBD2. Germline-derived CDR1 and CDR2 are LGHNA and YSLEER. The CDR3 consists of 18 residues. Trimming removed 0 bases from V and 4 bases from J; junction bases left unmatched: 13. CDR3 loop: CASSQDGEGRGGADTQYF. The CDR3 DNA reads as TGCGCCAGCAGCCAAGATGGGGAGGGGCGAGGAGGCGCAGATACGCAGTATTTT.

CDR3 DNA sequence: TGTGCCAGCAACCCCGGGACATCATATTCACCCCTCCACTTT. It translates to CASNPGTSYSPLHF. V and J are TRBV6-5 and TRBJ1-6; D is perhaps TRBD1 (6 bases). The V gene lost 7 bases and the J gene lost 8 bases, with 15 bases spanning the gap. Germline V gene lookup returns CDR1 MNHEY and CDR2 SVGAGI. The CDR3 totals 14 residues.

The chain couples TRBV10-2 to TRBJ1-5; 11 bases map to TRBD1. This CDR3 region has 17 residues. Germline lookup yields CDR1 WSHSY and CDR2 SAAADI. Trimming removed 2 bases from V and 6 bases from J; junction bases left unmatched: 9. The CDR3 region has the DNA TGCGCCAGCAGTGAGGGGGGACAGGGGGGGGCCCGTCAGCCCCAGCATTTT. Residues: CASSEGGQGGARQPQHF.

The chain has TRBV7-9 and TRBJ1-3, with D possibly matching TRBD1 (6 bases). The length of the CDR3 is 15 residues. V lost 5 bases and J lost 0, with 11 bases in between. In germline, CDR1 is SEHNR, CDR2 FQNEAQ (reference sequence). CDR3 sequence: CASSLGHSSGNTIYF. DNA for the CDR3: TGTGCCAGCAGCCTGGGACATAGCTCTGGAAACACCATATATTTT.

This sequence joins TRBV19 and TRBJ2-3; possibly TRBD1 for D (5 bases). The germline gives CDR1 LNHDA, CDR2 SQIVND (reference sequence). Trimming left V 6 bases short and J 0 bases short, with 7 bases between. The CDR3 has 13 amino acids. CDR3 in DNA: TGTGCCAGTAGGCAGGGTAGCACAGATACGCAGTATTTT. This translates into CASRQGSTDTQYF.

The chain has TRBV9 and TRBJ2-1; the match to TRBD2 covers 12 bases. Germline-derived CDR1 and CDR2 are SGDLS and YYNGEE. V lost 4 bases to trimming and J lost 10 bases; unmatched junction nucleotides: 12. The CDR3 contains 16 residues. This CDR3 reads CASSLTSGGSQGEQFF. The CDR3 DNA reads TGTGCCAGCAGCTTGACTAGCGGGGGCTCTCAGGGGGAGCAGTTCTTC.

The count of this clone is one. This sequence joins TRBV3-1 (or the pseudogene TRBV3-2) and TRBJ1-2, with D maybe TRBD1 (6 bases). This CDR3 is 15 amino acids long. Germline V gene data show CDR1 as LGHDT and CDR2 as YNNKEL (reference sequence). With 1 base removed from V and 4 bases from J, the gap between germline ends came to 13 bases. The CDR3 nucleotides read TGTGCCAGCAGCCAAGCGAGGGTAGGGGGCTATGGCTACACCTTC. It is translated as CASSQARVGGYGYTF.

The chain employs TRBV2 and TRBJ1-6; 10 bases align to TRBD1. CDR1 is SNHLY, CDR2 FYNNEI, per germline. Trimming took 4 bases from V and 4 from J; bases not matched to a gene: 4. The CDR3 is 16 amino acids. This CDR3 reads CASSAPGQGYNSPLHF. The CDR3, as DNA: TGTGCCAGCAGTGCCCCGGGACAGGGGTATAATTCACCCCTCCACTTT.

The V and J genes are TRBV27 and TRBJ2-1, with TRBD2 matching 8 bases. The CDR3 has 16 amino acids. V shed 0 bases, J shed 7 bases, and the junction held 8 bases outside the gene matches. Germline values: CDR1 MNHEY, CDR2 SMNVEV (reference sequence). CDR3 residues: CASSLSGAGAINEQFF. The CDR3, as DNA: TGTGCCAGCAGTTTATCGGGAGCGGGAGCTATAAATGAGCAGTTCTTC.